This T cell receptor beta chain comes out of a study of T cell changes during pregnancy in multiple sclerosis. V shed 3 bases and J shed 1 base, with 6 bases lying between them. From germline, CDR1 is KGHSH and CDR2 LQKENI. This CDR3 contains 13 residues. Repertoires were generated with immunoSEQ multiplex PCR, while TCRdb's copy carries only in-frame clones and drops some. The table has some 70,000 clones, roughly 92% seen once. The TCR comes from a female donor in good health, enrolled as a control in a pregnancy study. The chain recombines TRBV18 with TRBJ1-1; maybe TRBD1 (6 bases). The specimen comprised peripheral blood, sampled in the second trimester of pregnancy. CDR3 sequence (DNA): TGTGCCAGCTCACCCAGGGGGAACACTGAAGCTTTCTTT. Its protein product is CASSPRGNTEAFF.